The 28 T cell receptor beta chains below come from one sample, sequenced in a study of T cell changes during pregnancy in multiple sclerosis. The table came from immunoSEQ multiplex PCR; TCRdb's copy has only in-frame clones and leaves some out. The sample contains about 53,000 clones, 85% to 95% of which appear only once. The source material was CD4+ T cells from peripheral blood mononuclear cells, sampled in the third trimester of pregnancy. Source of these receptors: a female donor with multiple sclerosis, enrolled in a pregnancy study.

This chain links TRBV18 with TRBJ2-1; 11 bases match TRBD2. Per germline, CDR1 KGHSH and CDR2 LQKENI. The CDR3 runs to 17 residues. V trimming: 5 bases; J trimming: 0 bases; junction bases outside the gene matches: 6. In DNA form, the CDR3 reads TGTGCCAGCTCAACTTTAGCGGGGGGGAGCTCCTACAATGAGCAGTTCTTC. As protein: CASSTLAGGSSYNEQFF.

This clone was seen just once. The genes are TRBV4-2 and TRBJ1-5; 7 bases match TRBD1. The CDR3 is 14 amino acids. The ends lost 4 bases at V and 4 bases at J; junction bases unmatched: 4. CDR1 and CDR2 (germline): LGHNA, YNFKEQ. CDR3 in amino acids: CASSPGTANQPQHF. DNA for the CDR3: TGTGCCAGCAGCCCAGGGACAGCAAATCAGCCCCAGCATTTT.

A few counts support this clone. The chain has TRBV7-2 and TRBJ1-5; 7 bases line up with TRBD1. This CDR3 is 15 amino acids long. The ends lost 5 bases at V and 2 bases at J; junction bases unmatched: 6. Germline assignment: CDR1 SGHTA and CDR2 FQGNSA. CDR3 amino acids: CASSQDRVGNQPQHF. The CDR3, as DNA: TGTGCCAGCAGCCAAGACAGGGTTGGCAATCAGCCCCAGCATTTT.

The V gene is TRBV5-1, the J gene TRBJ1-1, with 11 bases matching TRBD1. The germline gives CDR1 SGHRS, CDR2 YFSETQ. Trimming removed 0 bases from V and 7 bases from J; junction bases left unmatched: 2. The CDR3 sequence is 14 residues long. The CDR3 DNA reads as TGCGCCAGCAGCTTGGGGGGACAGGGGGTTGAAGCTTTCTTT. This translates into CASSLGGQGVEAFF.

The chain is built from TRBV19 and TRBJ2-7; 7 bases fit TRBD1. In germline, CDR1 is LNHDA, CDR2 SQIVND (reference sequence). This CDR3 is built from 17 residues. The V and J ends lost 6 bases and 4 bases, in that order; junction bases with no gene match: 18. This CDR3 is CASSARDSLTGKYEQYF. In DNA form, the CDR3 reads TGTGCCAGTAGCGCCCGGGACAGCCTTACCGGCAAATACGAGCAGTACTTC. Supplemented by reference TRBV19 and TRBJ2-7, the full variable domain reads DGGITQSPKYLFRKEGQNVTLSCEQNLNHDAMYWYRQDPGQGLRLIYYSQIVNDFQKGDIAEGYSVSREKKESFPLTVTSAQKNPTAFYLCASSARDSLTGKYEQYFGPGTRLTVT.

The rearrangement joins TRBV19 to TRBJ1-5; no clear D. The CDR3 sequence is 13 residues long. Germline CDR1 is LNHDA and CDR2 is SQIVND (reference sequence). V lost 6 bases and J lost 10, with 16 bases in between. The CDR3, as DNA: TGTGCCAGTAGGCGAGGGCAAGCTAGTCCCCAGCATTTT. Translating gives CASRRGQASPQHF.

This clone was recorded once. The V and J genes are TRBV5-1 and TRBJ2-1; TRBD2 aligns across 10 bases. The V gene end was trimmed by 5 bases and the J gene end by 4 bases; junction bases not matched to a gene: 6. The V gene's germline CDR1 is SGHRS and CDR2 YFSETQ. The CDR3 runs to 15 residues. The CDR3 sequence: CASRTSGDMYNEQFF. The CDR3 bases are TGCGCCAGCAGAACTAGCGGGGACATGTACAATGAGCAGTTCTTC.

The count of this clone is one. The chain links TRBV18 to TRBJ2-7; the match to TRBD1 covers 10 bases. With 2 bases clipped from V and 5 bases from J, the junction kept 12 bases outside the gene matches. Per germline, CDR1 KGHSH and CDR2 LQKENI. The length of the CDR3 is 17 residues. As DNA, the CDR3 is TGTGCCAGCTCACCAAAAGACCCTGGGACAGGGGCCCACGAGCAGTACTTC. It is translated as CASSPKDPGTGAHEQYF.

This clone appeared a single time. The chain recombines TRBV6-6 with TRBJ2-5; 7 bases match TRBD1. CDR3 length: 13 amino acids. Germline CDR1 and CDR2: MNHNY and SVGAGI (reference sequence). The trim removed 6 bases at V and 2 bases at J, leaving 3 bases unmatched. The CDR3 loop is CASRLGQQETQYF. The CDR3 DNA reads TGTGCCAGCAGATTGGGACAGCAAGAGACCCAGTACTTC.

This chain's CDR3 is CASSRLIDEQFF. The CDR3 DNA is TGTGCCAGCAGCCGTTTAATAGATGAGCAGTTCTTC. The chain couples TRBV5-6 to TRBJ2-1; D is ambiguous. The V gene lost 4 bases and the J gene lost 8 bases, with 10 bases spanning the gap. Germline V gives CDR1 SGHDT, CDR2 YYEEEE. The CDR3 extends over 12 amino acids.

The V and J genes are TRBV6-1 and TRBJ2-1, with 9 nucleotides matching TRBD2. CDR3 size: 15 residues. From germline, CDR1 is MNHNS and CDR2 SASEGT. V shed 6 bases, J shed 6 bases, and the junction held 9 bases outside the gene matches. CDR3: CASSPTSGTLNEQFF. The CDR3 nucleotides read TGTGCCAGCAGCCCGACTAGCGGAACCCTCAATGAGCAGTTCTTC.

This chain connects TRBV15 to TRBJ2-1; D might be TRBD2 (5 bases). The ends were cut back, 2 bases at V and 9 bases at J, with 17 bases in the middle. CDR3 size: 15 residues. Germline V CDR1 and CDR2: LNHNV, YYDKDF (reference sequence). CDR3 loop: CATSRPRGFGGEQFF. As DNA, the CDR3 is TGTGCCACCAGCAGACCGAGAGGGTTTGGCGGTGAGCAGTTCTTC.

The rearrangement uses TRBV15 and TRBJ2-1; 8 bases match TRBD2. From germline, CDR1 is LNHNV and CDR2 YYDKDF (reference sequence). The CDR3 contains 13 residues. V lost 8 bases to trimming and J lost 6 bases; unmatched junction nucleotides: 6. DNA of the CDR3: TGTGCCACCGGAAAGCGGGGGACCAATGAGCAGTTCTTC. This sequence encodes CATGKRGTNEQFF.

The rearrangement uses TRBV4-2 and TRBJ2-1; D not resolved. This CDR3 comprises 12 residues. Deletions cut 4 bases from V and 7 bases from J, with 8 bases between. CDR1 and CDR2 (germline): LGHNA, YNFKEQ. The CDR3, as DNA: TGTGCCAGCAGCCTAACGGTGAATGAGCAGTTCTTC. This sequence encodes CASSLTVNEQFF.

The genes are TRBV7-8 and TRBJ2-3, with 8 bases aligning to TRBD2. V trimming: 5 bases; J trimming: 8 bases; junction bases outside the gene matches: 12. In germline, CDR1 is SGHVS, CDR2 FQNEAQ. This CDR3 has 15 amino acids. CDR3 nucleotides: TGTGCCAGCAGCCCAAAGCGGGGGCCCGTCTTTACGCAGTATTTT. Amino acids: CASSPKRGPVFTQYF.

This CDR3 reads CASSPRGTTLYEQYF. The CDR3 DNA follows: TGTGCCAGCAGCCCGAGGGGGACTACCCTGTACGAGCAGTACTTC. The J gene is TRBJ2-7, the V gene TRBV9; D is perhaps TRBD2 (7 bases). Trimming cost V 4 bases and J 4 bases, with 18 bases left between them. There are 15 residues in the CDR3. The germline V gene encodes CDR1 SGDLS and CDR2 YYNGEE.

Only a few counts were recorded for this clone. The V call is TRBV7-9, the J call TRBJ2-1; the match to TRBD2 covers 12 bases. The CDR3 is made up of 16 amino acids. After removal of 5 bases from V and 8 bases from J, the junction contained 10 bases not matched to a gene. Per germline, CDR1 SEHNR and CDR2 FQNEAQ (reference sequence). CDR3 loop: CASSPMSSGGADEQFF. CDR3 nucleotides: TGTGCCAGCAGCCCGATGTCTAGCGGGGGGGCCGATGAGCAGTTCTTC.

There are a few counts of this clone. V gene TRBV2 combines with J gene TRBJ2-7, with 8 bases matching TRBD1. V was pared by 6 bases and J by 7 bases, with 5 bases of the junction left unmatched. Germline CDR1 SNHLY, CDR2 FYNNEI. The CDR3 consists of 12 residues. The CDR3 DNA follows: TGTGCCAGCAGGGGGACAGGTTGGGAGCAGTACTTC. It yields the protein CASRGTGWEQYF.

This clone has only one observation. V and J are TRBV7-3 and TRBJ2-3; 12 bases line up with TRBD1. Germline trimming cut 5 bases from V and 11 bases from J; bases unmatched to any gene: 17. The CDR3 loop spans 17 amino acids. CDR1 and CDR2 from the germline V gene are SGHTA and FQGTGA. CDR3 nucleotide sequence: TGTGCCAGCAGCCCACTACACGGGACAGGGGGCACGGGGCAGCAGTATTTT. Amino acids: CASSPLHGTGGTGQQYF.

The chain recombines TRBV14 with TRBJ1-6; no clear D. V dropped 1 base and J dropped 8 bases, with 9 bases sitting between them. Germline V gene data show CDR1 as SGHDN and CDR2 as FVKESK. The CDR3 is 14 residues long. CDR3 residues: CASSQVFGHSPLHF. The CDR3 region has the DNA TGTGCCAGCAGCCAAGTTTTCGGTCATTCACCCCTCCACTTT.

V usage is TRBV12-5 and J usage is TRBJ1-3; no firm D call. The CDR3 contains 12 residues. Deletions cut 8 bases from V and 4 bases from J, with 9 bases between. The germline gives CDR1 LGHNT, CDR2 FRNRAP. CDR3 bases: TGTGCTAGTAAGAGCGACGGAAACACCATATATTTT. Protein: CASKSDGNTIYF.

This clone was found once. The rearrangement uses TRBV6-1 and TRBJ2-7; D perhaps matches TRBD1 (6 bases). The CDR3 runs 15 residues. From germline, CDR1 is MNHNS and CDR2 SASEGT. V dropped 6 bases and J dropped 2 bases, with 17 bases sitting between them. The CDR3 DNA sequence: TGTGCCAGCAGCGATCGGACAGCAAGCCCCTACGAGCAGTACTTC. This codes for CASSDRTASPYEQYF.

The J gene is TRBJ2-3, the V gene TRBV19; D uncertain. This CDR3 is built from 14 residues. Germline CDR1 is LNHDA and CDR2 is SQIVND (reference sequence). The germline V and J ends were trimmed by 3 bases and 2 bases, with 9 bases remaining between them. The DNA for the CDR3 is TGTGCCAGTAGTATCTCTCCTTTCACAGATACGCAGTATTTT. Amino acids: CASSISPFTDTQYF. The complete variable domain, with remaining parts taken from reference TRBV19 and TRBJ2-3, reads DGGITQSPKYLFRKEGQNVTLSCEQNLNHDAMYWYRQDPGQGLRLIYYSQIVNDFQKGDIAEGYSVSREKKESFPLTVTSAQKNPTAFYLCASSISPFTDTQYFGPGTRLTVL.

The chain uses TRBV6-4 and TRBJ2-1, with unresolved D. The CDR3 spans 16 residues. Trimming removed 4 bases from V and 2 bases from J, with 15 bases in between. CDR1 and CDR2 from the germline V gene are MRHNA and SNTAGT. The CDR3 nucleotides are TGTGCCAGCAGTGCTAGTTTTAGGTCCGCCTACAATGAGCAGTTCTTC. Protein: CASSASFRSAYNEQFF.

V gene TRBV7-2 combines with J gene TRBJ1-1; 9 nucleotides line up with TRBD1. J lost 4 bases, V lost 0 bases, and 9 bases had no gene match. The length of the CDR3 is 17 residues. Looked up from germline, CDR1 is SGHTA and CDR2 is FQGNSA. In nucleotides, the CDR3 is TGTGCCAGCAGCTTAGCTCCATTACCGACAGGGGGCACTGAAGCTTTCTTT. Translated, it gives CASSLAPLPTGGTEAFF.

The CDR3 is CASSLGARDRGGETQYF. The CDR3, as DNA: TGTGCCAGCAGCTTAGGCGCCCGGGACAGGGGGGGAGAGACCCAGTACTTC. The chain uses TRBV7-8 and TRBJ2-5, with 11 bases that match TRBD1. The germline V gene encodes CDR1 SGHVS and CDR2 FQNEAQ. V shed 1 base and J 4 bases; nucleotides not matched to a gene: 8. CDR3 length: 17 residues.

The V gene is TRBV2, the J gene TRBJ2-2, with a weak D call TRBD2 (5 bases). The ends were cut back, 7 bases at V and 0 bases at J, with 9 bases in the middle. The CDR3 runs 14 residues. CDR1 and CDR2 (germline): SNHLY, FYNNEI. The CDR3 region is CASTGFANTGELFF. CDR3 DNA: TGTGCCAGCACGGGGTTCGCGAACACCGGGGAGCTGTTTTTT.

The chain links TRBV6-5 to TRBJ2-2; TRBD1 matches at 8 bases. Germline-derived CDR1 and CDR2 are MNHEY and SVGAGI. This CDR3 comprises 15 residues. V lost 6 bases, J lost 8 bases, and 11 bases stayed unmatched. The CDR3 DNA reads TGTGCCAGCAGGATGGGGACAGGCCCCGGGGGGGAGCTGTTTTTT. Translated: CASRMGTGPGGELFF.